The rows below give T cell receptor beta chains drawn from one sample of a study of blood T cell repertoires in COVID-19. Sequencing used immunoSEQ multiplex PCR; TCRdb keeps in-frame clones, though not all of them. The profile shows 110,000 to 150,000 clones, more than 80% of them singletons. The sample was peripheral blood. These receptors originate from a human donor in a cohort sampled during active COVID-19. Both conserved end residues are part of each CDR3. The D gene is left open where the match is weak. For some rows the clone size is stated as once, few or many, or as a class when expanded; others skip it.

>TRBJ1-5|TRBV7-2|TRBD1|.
TGTGCCAGCAGCTTTGGGGGGACAGGGGCTCAGCCCCAGCATTTT
CASSFGGTGAQPQHF
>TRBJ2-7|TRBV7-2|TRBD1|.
TGTGCCAGCAGCCAGAGACAGGGCTGGTACGAGCAGTACTTC
CASSQRQGWYEQYF
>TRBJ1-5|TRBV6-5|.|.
TGTGCCAGCAACCAGGGAGGTCAGCCCCAGCATTTT
CASNQGGQPQHF
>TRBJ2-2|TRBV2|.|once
TGTGCCAGCCGATTCGGGAGCACGAACACCGGGGAGCTGTTTTTT
CASRFGSTNTGELFF
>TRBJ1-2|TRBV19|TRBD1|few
TGTGCCAGTAGTAGCCCCACGGACAGGGGGGGCTATGGCTACACCTTC
CASSSPTDRGGYGYTF
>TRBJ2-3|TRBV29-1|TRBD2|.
TGCAGCGTTGTACCGCTAGCGGGGGGGCACACAGATACGCAGTATTTT
CSVVPLAGGHTDTQYF
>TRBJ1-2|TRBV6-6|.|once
TGTGCCAGCAGCTCCGGGAGGAACCCCTTATTCGATGGCTACACCTTC
CASSSGRNPLFDGYTF
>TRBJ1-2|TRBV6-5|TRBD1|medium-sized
TGTGCCAGCAGTCTGGGACAGGGTGGCGGCTACACCTTC
CASSLGQGGGYTF
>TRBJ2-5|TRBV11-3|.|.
TGTGCCAGCAGCTTCCAGGGGGAGACCCAGTACTTC
CASSFQGETQYF
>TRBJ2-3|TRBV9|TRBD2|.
TGTGCCAGCACCCCGGGGGGGCTCGCAGATACGCAGTATTTT
CASTPGGLADTQYF
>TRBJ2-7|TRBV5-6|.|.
TGTGCCAGCCTCGCCATGATCCGAGTCGACGAGCAGTACTTC
CASLAMIRVDEQYF
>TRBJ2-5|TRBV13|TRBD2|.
TGTGCCAGCAGCTTATACGGGGGGGGCGCGGGAGAGACCCAGTACTTC
CASSLYGGGAGETQYF
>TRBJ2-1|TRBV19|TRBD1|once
TGTGCCAGTAAAAGATGGGGACAGGGGGAGGATGAGCAGTTCTTC
CASKRWGQGEDEQFF
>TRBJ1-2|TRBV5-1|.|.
TGCGCCAGCAGCTTGGAGGGGCCCAGGGTTGGCTACACCTTC
CASSLEGPRVGYTF
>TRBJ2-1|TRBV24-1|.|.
TGTGCCACCAGTGATCCCGCAGGGCGTAGCAATGAGCAGTTCTTC
CATSDPAGRSNEQFF
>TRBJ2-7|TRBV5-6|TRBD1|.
TGTGCCAGCAGCCCCGGGACAGCACCTGGAAGAGAGCAGTACTTC
CASSPGTAPGREQYF
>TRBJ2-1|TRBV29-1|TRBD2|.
TGCAGCGTTGGTCCCCTCGCGGGGGGGCCGAAGCGGGATGAGCAGTTCTTC
CSVGPLAGGPKRDEQFF